This entry lists 26 T cell receptor beta chains sequenced from one sample in a study of shared clonotypes between healthy human individuals (dated by TCRdb to 2020 to 2022). The library was produced with the immunoSEQ multiplex PCR assay. Here the immuneACCESS table is served through TCRdb, limited to in-frame sequences with V and J called. Missing clones are a known gap in these copies; in checked studies unresolved V genes cover under half, and the rest lacks a known reason. Within this sample are about 680,000 clones, with around 73% of them counted one time only. The leading ten clones occupy around 2% of the sample. The material sequenced was memory CD4+ T cells sorted from blood. This specimen's cell subset or site label, interpreted: CD45RA-negative fraction. The receptors were sampled from a woman in her 30s in good health.

The chain combines TRBV7-9 with TRBJ2-7; D uncertain. The CDR3 sequence is 13 residues long. CDR1 and CDR2 from the germline V gene are SEHNR and FQNEAQ (reference sequence). Trimming removed 1 base at V and 4 bases at J, with 8 bases between. The CDR3 loop is CASSLGLFYEQYF. In DNA form, the CDR3 reads TGTGCCAGCAGCTTAGGACTCTTTTACGAGCAGTACTTC.

In nucleotides, the CDR3 is TGTGCCATTAGGGGTTCCGGGGCCAACGTCCTGACTTTC. Encoded protein: CAIRGSGANVLTF. This chain connects TRBV6-5 to TRBJ2-6, with a possible D match to TRBD1 (5 bases). This CDR3 region has 13 residues. Per the germline V gene, CDR1 is MNHEY and CDR2 is SVGAGI. Trimming cost V 10 bases and J 4 bases, with 11 bases left between them.

J is TRBJ2-5 and V is TRBV21-1; the DNA was not compared with TRBD1, the D call given in the table. TRBV21-1 is termed a pseudogene. The CDR3 has 13 amino acids. CDR3 coding DNA: TGTGCCAGCAGATGCGACAGGGAAGAGACCCAGTACTTC. It translates to CASRCDREETQYF.

The chain uses TRBV7-2 and TRBJ2-2; the D gene is possibly TRBD2 (6 bases). Per the germline V gene, CDR1 is SGHTA and CDR2 is FQGNSA. This CDR3 is 16 amino acids long. Trimming took 2 bases from V and 2 from J, leaving 12 bases between them. CDR3 residues: CASSLNGGANTGELFF. In DNA form, the CDR3 reads TGTGCCAGCAGCTTAAATGGCGGGGCCAACACCGGGGAGCTGTTTTTT.

The chain has TRBV6-5 and TRBJ1-1, with unresolved D. Germline-derived CDR1 and CDR2 are MNHEY and SVGAGI. The ends were cut back, 0 bases at V and 1 base at J, with 12 bases in the middle. The CDR3 extends over 16 amino acids. This CDR3 reads CASSYSRRGENTEAFF. The DNA for the CDR3 is TGTGCCAGCAGTTACTCGAGGCGGGGTGAGAACACTGAAGCTTTCTTT.

A few counts support this clone. V gene TRBV19 combines with J gene TRBJ1-3, with 8 bases identical to TRBD1. The CDR3 is 14 residues long. Germline V gene sequence: CDR1 LNHDA, CDR2 SQIVND (reference sequence). Losses at the gene ends were 10 bases for V and 2 bases for J; bases not matched to a gene: 7. CDR3 sequence: CATGTGTTGNTIYF. DNA for the CDR3: TGTGCCACCGGGACAGGAACTACTGGAAACACCATATATTTT. Full variable domain (rest looked up from reference TRBV19 and TRBJ1-3): DGGITQSPKYLFRKEGQNVTLSCEQNLNHDAMYWYRQDPGQGLRLIYYSQIVNDFQKGDIAEGYSVSREKKESFPLTVTSAQKNPTAFYLCATGTGTTGNTIYFGEGSWLTVV.

The chain combines TRBV10-3 with TRBJ1-5; no clear D gene. Germline V lookup: CDR1 ENHRY, CDR2 SYGVKD. The CDR3 sequence is 15 residues long. V lost 1 base to trimming and J lost 1 base, with 8 bases between them. CDR3 amino acids: CAISEFAQSNQPQHF. Written as DNA, the CDR3 is TGTGCCATCAGTGAGTTTGCACAAAGCAATCAGCCCCAGCATTTT.

The genes are TRBV5-1 and TRBJ1-2; 8 bases align to TRBD1. Germline assignment: CDR1 SGHRS and CDR2 YFSETQ. The CDR3 totals 15 residues. The V segment lost 6 bases and the J segment 4 bases; nucleotides outside the gene matches: 11. CDR3 sequence reads: CASTLGQGPIYGYTF. CDR3 nucleotide sequence: TGCGCCAGCACCCTAGGACAGGGCCCAATCTATGGCTACACCTTC.

V and J are TRBV19 and TRBJ1-1, with TRBD1 matching 9 bases. V was pared by 7 bases and J by 8 bases, with 11 bases of the junction left unmatched. The CDR3 is made up of 14 amino acids. Germline-derived CDR1 and CDR2 are LNHDA and SQIVND (reference sequence). CDR3 coding DNA: TGTGCCAGTAAACAGGGACAGGGAGAGGTCGAAGCTTTCTTT. Its translation: CASKQGQGEVEAFF.

This clone was seen more than once but under ten times. The same CDR3 is also encoded by other DNA sequences in this sample. This chain links TRBV27 with TRBJ1-1, with a possible D match to TRBD1 (5 bases). Trimming took off 3 bases at V and 6 bases at J, with 11 bases between the two ends. The CDR3 is made up of 13 amino acids. Germline values: CDR1 MNHEY, CDR2 SMNVEV (reference sequence). The CDR3, as DNA: TGTGCCAGCAGTTTCTATCAGGGTGCTGAAGCTTTCTTT. This translates into CASSFYQGAEAFF.

The table lists this clone with many counts. Additional DNA sequences in this sample encode the identical CDR3. The gene calls are TRBV7-9 and TRBJ2-7, with 10 bases lining up with TRBD2. Trimming at V came to 4 bases and at J to 6 bases, leaving 9 bases not matched to a gene. The CDR3 spans 15 residues. Per the germline V gene, CDR1 is SEHNR and CDR2 is FQNEAQ (reference sequence). The CDR3 DNA is TGTGCCAGCAGCTACCGAGGGGGACTAGCGAGCGAGCAGTACTTC. Protein product: CASSYRGGLASEQYF. Filled out from reference TRBV7-9 and TRBJ2-7, the complete variable domain reads DTGVSQNPRHKITKRGQNVTFRCDPISEHNRLYWYRQTLGQGPEFLTYFQNEAQLEKSRLLSDRFSAERPKGSFSTLEIQRTEQGDSAMYLCASSYRGGLASEQYFGPGTRLTVT.

About this clone itself: One base away lies a much larger clone, so this may be a sequencing read error. The V call is TRBV5-1, the J call TRBJ1-5; 9 bases are shared with TRBD1. The ends lost 4 bases at V and 5 bases at J; junction bases unmatched: 1. Germline V gene sequence: CDR1 SGHRS, CDR2 YFSETQ. The CDR3 spans 13 residues. The CDR3 nucleotides read TGCGCCAGCAGCAGGACAGGGGATCAGCCCCAGCATTTT. This gives the protein CASSRTGDQPQHF.

The rearrangement uses TRBV5-1 and TRBJ2-3; perhaps TRBD2 as D (5 bases). Between the trimmed V and J ends, which lost 2 bases and 2 bases, there was a span of 18 bases. There are 17 residues in the CDR3. Germline V gene data show CDR1 as SGHRS and CDR2 as YFSETQ. CDR3 sequence: CASSLSGSGGYTDTQYF. The CDR3 DNA follows: TGCGCCAGCAGCTTAAGTGGGAGTGGAGGTTACACAGATACGCAGTATTTT.

This chain's CDR3 is CASSHPNEKLFF. For the CDR3, the DNA is TGCGCCAGCAGCCACCCGAATGAAAAACTGTTTTTT. The gene calls are TRBV4-1 and TRBJ1-4; no definite D call. CDR3 length: 12 amino acids. The ends were cut back, 3 bases at V and 5 bases at J, with 4 bases in the middle. Germline V gene lookup returns CDR1 MGHRA and CDR2 YSYEKL.

The J gene is TRBJ2-7, the V gene TRBV15; D not certain. CDR1 LNHNV and CDR2 YYDKDF come from the germline V gene (reference sequence). The CDR3 runs 13 residues. The V end lost 0 bases, the J end lost 3 bases, and 6 bases lay between the germline ends. CDR3 loop: CATSRDQRYEQYF. DNA for the CDR3: TGTGCCACCAGCAGAGATCAGCGCTACGAGCAGTACTTC. Variable domain in full (rest from reference TRBV15 and TRBJ2-7): DAMVIQNPRYQVTQFGKPVTLSCSQTLNHNVMYWYQQKSSQAPKLLFHYYDKDFNNEADTPDNFQSRRPNTSFCFLDIRSPGLGDTAMYLCATSRDQRYEQYFGPGTRLTVT.

This chain connects TRBV6-1 to TRBJ2-7; 8 bases map to TRBD2. CDR3 length: 14 residues. The trim removed 6 bases at V and 3 bases at J, leaving 7 bases unmatched. CDR1 is MNHNS and CDR2 is SASEGT in the germline V gene. CDR3 DNA: TGTGCCAGCAGGATCGGGACTAGGGTCTACGAGCAGTACTTC. This translates into CASRIGTRVYEQYF.

The chain uses TRBV11-3 and TRBJ2-5, with TRBD2 matching over 7 bases. V shed 5 bases and J 0 bases; nucleotides not matched to a gene: 6. The CDR3 has 15 residues. CDR1 is SGHNT and CDR2 is YENEEA in the germline V gene. The CDR3 bases are TGTGCCAGCAGCCGCGCCGGGACTAACCAAGAGACCCAGTACTTC. Its translation: CASSRAGTNQETQYF.

This clone has a handful of counts. The V gene is TRBV5-1, the J gene TRBJ1-2; D remains unclear. This CDR3 is built from 12 residues. Germline loops: CDR1 SGHRS, CDR2 YFSETQ. Deletions cut 6 bases from V and 2 bases from J, with 8 bases between. The CDR3 nucleotides read TGCGCCAGCACTTGGGGAAACTATGGCTACACCTTC. This gives the protein CASTWGNYGYTF.

The chain links TRBV5-1 to TRBJ2-1; 11 nucleotides align to TRBD2. The CDR3 is 15 amino acids. Trimming at V came to 4 bases and at J to 7 bases, leaving 7 bases not matched to a gene. CDR1 and CDR2 (germline): SGHRS, YFSETQ. The CDR3 DNA is TGCGCCAGCAGCCCCTGGACTAGCGGGTTGAATGAGCAGTTCTTC. It yields the protein CASSPWTSGLNEQFF.

The chain joins TRBV28 to TRBJ1-1; TRBD1 agrees at 8 bases. This CDR3 has 16 residues. With 4 bases clipped from V and 5 bases from J, the junction kept 12 bases outside the gene matches. The germline V gene has CDR1 MDHEN and CDR2 SYDVKM. The CDR3 is CASSSRTGPDGTEAFF. In nucleotides, the CDR3 is TGTGCCAGCAGTTCCCGGACAGGGCCGGATGGGACTGAAGCTTTCTTT.

In its sample, this clone was seen a few times. The same CDR3 arises from other DNA sequences in this sample as well. This chain connects TRBV5-1 to TRBJ2-1, with TRBD2 matching 10 bases. V shed 1 base, J shed 7 bases, and the junction held 5 bases outside the gene matches. The CDR3 totals 15 residues. The V gene's germline CDR1 is SGHRS and CDR2 YFSETQ. CDR3 protein: CASSLSLAGENEQFF. Written as DNA, the CDR3 is TGCGCCAGCAGCTTGAGCCTAGCGGGAGAGAATGAGCAGTTCTTC.

The chain couples TRBV27 to TRBJ2-6, with D maybe TRBD2 (5 bases). Per the germline V gene, CDR1 is MNHEY and CDR2 is SMNVEV (reference sequence). The germline V and J ends were trimmed by 5 bases and 0 bases, with 14 bases remaining between them. There are 17 residues in the CDR3. The CDR3 sequence: CASSGPGVTSGANVLTF. DNA for the CDR3: TGTGCCAGCAGTGGGCCCGGGGTTACCTCTGGGGCCAACGTCCTGACTTTC. Complete variable domain (other parts from reference TRBV27 and TRBJ2-6): EAQVTQNPRYLITVTGKKLTVTCSQNMNHEYMSWYRQDPGLGLRQIYYSMNVEVTDKGDVPEGYKVSRKEKRNFPLILESPSPNQTSLYFCASSGPGVTSGANVLTFGAGSRLTVL.

As for this clone: The same CDR3 is also encoded by other DNA sequences in this sample. The chain is built from TRBV18 and TRBJ1-5, with D possibly matching TRBD1 (6 bases). V was trimmed by 3 bases and J by 0 bases, leaving 12 bases between them. Looked up from germline, CDR1 is KGHSH and CDR2 is LQKENI. CDR3 length equals 16 residues. DNA for the CDR3: TGTGCCAGCTCACCCCAAGGGGGTTATAGCAATCAGCCCCAGCATTTT. Residues: CASSPQGGYSNQPQHF.

This chain uses TRBV19 with TRBJ2-1, with a possible D match to TRBD2 (6 bases). V was shortened by 8 bases and J by 6 bases, with 14 bases between the two germline ends. Germline CDR1 and CDR2: LNHDA and SQIVND (reference sequence). CDR3 length: 13 amino acids. This chain's CDR3 is CASGPGTVNEQFF. The DNA of the CDR3 is TGTGCCAGTGGCCCCGGGACTGTCAATGAGCAGTTCTTC.

The chain has TRBV7-2 and TRBJ2-3; D is ambiguous. V gave up 3 bases and J gave up 5 bases, with 12 bases separating them. Germline values: CDR1 SGHTA, CDR2 FQGNSA. The CDR3 contains 14 residues. The CDR3 loop reads CASSFGHRGDTQYF. CDR3 DNA: TGTGCCAGCAGCTTCGGCCACCGCGGAGATACGCAGTATTTT.

The chain links TRBV6-1 to TRBJ1-1; D not resolved. CDR1 is MNHNS and CDR2 is SASEGT in the germline V gene. The length of the CDR3 is 13 residues. Trimming took 6 bases from V and 1 from J, leaving 9 bases between them. The CDR3 nucleotides are TGTGCCAGCAGACGGGTTGAGAACACTGAAGCTTTCTTT. It encodes CASRRVENTEAFF.